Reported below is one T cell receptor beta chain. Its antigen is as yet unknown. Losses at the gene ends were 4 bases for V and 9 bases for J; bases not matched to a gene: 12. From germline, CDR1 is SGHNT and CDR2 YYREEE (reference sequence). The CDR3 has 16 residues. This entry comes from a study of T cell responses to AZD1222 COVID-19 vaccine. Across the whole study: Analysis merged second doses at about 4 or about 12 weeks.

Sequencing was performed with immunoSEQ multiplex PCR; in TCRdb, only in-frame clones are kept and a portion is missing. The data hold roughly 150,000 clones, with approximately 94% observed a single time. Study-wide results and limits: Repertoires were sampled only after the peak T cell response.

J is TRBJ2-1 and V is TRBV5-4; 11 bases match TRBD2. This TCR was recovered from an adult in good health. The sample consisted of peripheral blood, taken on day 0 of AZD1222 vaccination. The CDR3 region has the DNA TGTGCCAGCAGCCCAGAACTAGCGGGAGCCTCTGGTGAGCAGTTCTTC. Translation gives CASSPELAGASGEQFF.